The rows below give T cell receptor beta chains drawn from one sample of a study of response to subunit inactivated influenza vaccine. A single record per CDR3 protein comes from TCRdb applying MiXCR to the RT-PCR reads. The repertoire has hundreds of thousands of distinct CDR3 sequences, around 13% of them found once; the top ten carry 7.5% to 8%. The sequences come from PBMCs from blood, collected less than 15 days before vaccination. These receptors originate from a man between 50 and 59 years old who received an inactivated influenza vaccine. The CDR3 runs from the conserved cysteine through the conserved F or W. Fields, in order: clone size, J gene, D gene, V gene, CDR3 protein, CDR3 DNA. D genes are given only for firm matches. Clone size is given for some rows only: seen once, a few or many times, or a class if the clone is expanded.

>many|TRBJ2-1|.|TRBV5-1
CASSARQALGHNEQFF
TGCGCCAGCAGCGCCAGACAGGCCCTGGGGCACAATGAGCAGTTCTTC
>.|TRBJ2-7|TRBD2|TRBV27
CASRTSMGAEQYF
TGTGCCAGCCGGACTAGTATGGGTGCCGAGCAGTACTTC
>.|TRBJ2-3|TRBD2|TRBV24-1
CATSDGGLAGGLDTQYF
TGTGCCACCAGTGATGGGGGACTAGCGGGAGGGCTGGATACGCAGTATTTT
>.|TRBJ2-7|.|TRBV20-1
CSPNSYEQYF
TGCAGTCCGAACTCCTACGAGCAGTACTTC
>many|TRBJ2-3|.|TRBV12-3/TRBV12-4
CASSSGLSTDTQYF
TGTGCCAGCAGCTCCGGCCTTAGCACAGATACGCAGTATTTT
>few|TRBJ1-1|.|TRBV19
CASSKGWNTEAFF
TGTGCCAGTAGTAAAGGTTGGAACACTGAAGCTTTCTTT
>.|TRBJ2-2|.|TRBV5-1
CASSLAAGPSNTGELFF
TGCGCCAGCAGCTTGGCCGCGGGACCCTCGAACACCGGGGAGCTGTTTTTT
>many|TRBJ1-1|TRBD1|TRBV10-3
CATNGQGPTEAFF
TGTGCCACCAACGGACAGGGGCCCACTGAAGCTTTCTTT
>few|TRBJ2-1|TRBD2|TRBV4-3
CASSQAPGLAGDYNEQFF
TGCGCCAGCAGCCAAGCCCCCGGACTAGCGGGAGATTACAATGAGCAGTTCTTC
>few|TRBJ1-3|.|TRBV5-1
CASSWGDRNSGNTIYF
TGCGCCAGCAGCTGGGGTGACAGGAACTCTGGAAACACCATATATTTT
>.|TRBJ2-1|TRBD1|TRBV7-8
CASSFRTGQGYNEQFF
TGTGCCAGCAGCTTTAGGACGGGACAGGGGTACAATGAGCAGTTCTTC
>.|TRBJ2-1|.|TRBV20-1
CSASTLNEQFF
TGCAGTGCTTCGACTCTGAATGAGCAGTTCTTC
>.|TRBJ1-5|.|TRBV6-2/TRBV6-3
CASSADRYNQPQHF
TGTGCCAGCAGTGCGGACAGATACAATCAGCCCCAGCATTTT
>.|TRBJ2-1|TRBD2|TRBV4-3
CASSQLLAGFGNEQFF
TGCGCCAGCAGCCAATTACTAGCGGGCTTTGGGAATGAGCAGTTCTTC
>few|TRBJ1-6|.|TRBV5-1
CASSLEWNSPLHF
TGCGCCAGCAGTTTAGAATGGAATTCACCCCTCCACTTT
>many|TRBJ2-4|.|TRBV20-1
CSASGRGKNIQYF
TGCAGTGCTAGCGGGAGAGGCAAAAACATTCAGTACTTC
>few|TRBJ1-2|.|TRBV5-4
CASTPGGSRSLNYGYTF
TGTGCCAGCACCCCGGGGGGTTCCCGTTCCCTTAACTATGGCTACACCTTC
>few|TRBJ2-1|TRBD1|TRBV12-3/TRBV12-4
CASSSGTEYNEQFF
TGTGCCAGCAGTTCCGGGACAGAATACAATGAGCAGTTCTTC
>.|TRBJ2-1|.|TRBV20-1
CSAERTRNEQFF
TGCAGTGCTGAGCGGACCCGGAATGAGCAGTTCTTC
>many|TRBJ2-1|.|TRBV14
CASSRPGGWSYNEQFF
TGTGCCAGCAGCCGGCCAGGCGGATGGTCCTACAATGAGCAGTTCTTC
>few|TRBJ1-3|.|TRBV20-1
CSALSGRGNGNTIYF
TGCAGTGCTCTCAGTGGGAGGGGTAATGGAAACACCATATATTTT
>many|TRBJ1-2|.|TRBV5-1
CASSVREGTDGYTF
TGCGCCAGCAGCGTTCGGGAGGGGACCGACGGCTACACCTTC
>once|TRBJ2-2|.|TRBV7-2
CASSLAIGYRGNTGELFF
TGTGCCAGCAGCTTAGCGATTGGCTATAGGGGGAACACCGGGGAGCTGTTTTTT
>.|TRBJ2-1|TRBD2|TRBV28
CASSLWNQRGGGEQFF
TGTGCCAGCAGTTTATGGAACCAGCGGGGGGGAGGGGAGCAGTTCTTC
>once|TRBJ1-4|.|TRBV15
CATSRGGRDEKLFF
TGTGCCACCAGCAGAGGGGGCAGGGACGAAAAACTGTTTTTT
>.|TRBJ2-7|.|TRBV6-2/TRBV6-3
CASSYSRGGGVSYEQYF
TGTGCCAGCAGTTACTCTCGCGGCGGAGGGGTTTCCTACGAGCAGTACTTC
>few|TRBJ2-5|.|TRBV12-3/TRBV12-4
CASSLRSNQETQYF
TGTGCCAGCAGTTTACGGTCAAACCAAGAGACCCAGTACTTC
>.|TRBJ2-2|.|TRBV5-6
CASSLQWGRDTGELFF
TGTGCCAGCAGCTTGCAGTGGGGCAGGGACACCGGGGAGCTGTTTTTT
>few|TRBJ2-2|TRBD2|TRBV10-3
CAISVREGNTGELFF
TGTGCCATCAGTGTAAGGGAGGGGAACACCGGGGAGCTGTTTTTT
>.|TRBJ1-1|.|TRBV6-2/TRBV6-3
CASSGWGRSEAFF
TGTGCCAGCAGTGGGTGGGGCCGCTCTGAAGCTTTCTTT
>few|TRBJ1-1|TRBD1|TRBV5-1
CASSATGGLIPNTEAFF
TGCGCCAGCAGCGCGACAGGGGGCCTGATCCCGAACACTGAAGCTTTCTTT
>.|TRBJ2-2|.|TRBV6-5
CASSYLSGLGTGELFFF
.